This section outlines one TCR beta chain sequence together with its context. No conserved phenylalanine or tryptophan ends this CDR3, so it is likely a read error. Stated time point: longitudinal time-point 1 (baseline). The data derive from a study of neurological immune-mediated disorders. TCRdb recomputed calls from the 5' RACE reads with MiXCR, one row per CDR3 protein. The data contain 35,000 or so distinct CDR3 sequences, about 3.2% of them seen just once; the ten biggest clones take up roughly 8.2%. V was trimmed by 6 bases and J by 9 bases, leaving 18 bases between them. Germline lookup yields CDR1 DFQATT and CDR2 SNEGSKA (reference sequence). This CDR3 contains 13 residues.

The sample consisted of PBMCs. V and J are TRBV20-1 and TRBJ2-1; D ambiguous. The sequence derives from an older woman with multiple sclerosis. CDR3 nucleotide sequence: TGCAGTGCGACCTCAACGGCGGTCAGTGAGCAGTTCAAC. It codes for CSATSTAVSEQFN.